The 20 T cell receptor beta chains listed next were all sequenced from one sample in a study of sequential checkpoint blockade in melanoma. The method was immunoSEQ multiplex PCR; TCRdb's version includes in-frame clones alone and lacks a portion of them. The top ten hold 15% to 20% of the sample, which has 30,000 or so clones, around 82% seen once. The treatment: randomized to nivolumab then ipilimumab (arm A) or the reverse (arm B). The sample consisted of CD8+ T cells sorted from blood (inferred from file names), taken from a patient given nivolumab and ipilimumab in sequence. These receptor sequences come from a human donor with melanoma.

The V call is TRBV10-2, the J call TRBJ2-7; 7 bases match TRBD1. Germline CDR1 is WSHSY and CDR2 is SAAADI. V lost 8 bases, J lost 3 bases, and 13 bases stayed unmatched. CDR3 size: 15 residues. The CDR3 nucleotides are TGCGCCAGCCAAAACCGTGAAGGGGGCATCTACGAGCAGTACTTC. Translating it yields CASQNREGGIYEQYF.

CDR3 nucleotide sequence: TGCGCCAGCAGCTCGAGGACAGGGGTACTGGAGACCCAGTACTTC. Translating it yields CASSSRTGVLETQYF. This chain links TRBV5-1 with TRBJ2-5, with 9 bases fitting TRBD1. This CDR3 has 15 residues. Trimming cost V 3 bases and J 5 bases; bases outside gene matches: 8. From germline, CDR1 is SGHRS and CDR2 YFSETQ.

This chain connects TRBV10-1 to TRBJ2-7; maybe TRBD1 (7 bases). This CDR3 region has 16 residues. Germline V lookup: CDR1 WNHNN, CDR2 SYGVQD (reference sequence). V gave up 6 bases and J gave up 2 bases, with 20 bases separating them. As DNA, the CDR3 is TGCGCCAGCAGCGGAGGGGGCAGGGGTTTAACCTACGAGCAGTACTTC. This translates into CASSGGGRGLTYEQYF.

V gene TRBV7-9 combines with J gene TRBJ2-7, with 9 positions matching TRBD1. V trimming: 4 bases; J trimming: 2 bases; junction bases outside the gene matches: 3. Germline V gene lookup returns CDR1 SEHNR and CDR2 FQNEAQ (reference sequence). The CDR3 runs to 14 residues. The CDR3 DNA reads as TGTGCCAGCAGCTGGGACAGGGAACCCTACGAGCAGTACTTC. This sequence encodes CASSWDREPYEQYF.

The chain joins TRBV7-9 to TRBJ1-1; TRBD1 is a possible D gene (6 bases). There are 15 residues in the CDR3. The germline V and J ends were trimmed by 6 bases and 4 bases, with 18 bases remaining between them. Germline V lookup: CDR1 SEHNR, CDR2 FQNEAQ (reference sequence). DNA for the CDR3: TGTGCCAGCAGTTGGGACGAGGGGGGGCGCACTGAAGCTTTCTTT. Protein product: CASSWDEGGRTEAFF. Full variable domain (rest looked up from reference TRBV7-9 and TRBJ1-1): DTGVSQNPRHKITKRGQNVTFRCDPISEHNRLYWYRQTLGQGPEFLTYFQNEAQLEKSRLLSDRFSAERPKGSFSTLEIQRTEQGDSAMYLCASSWDEGGRTEAFFGQGTRLTVV.

The genes are TRBV5-4 and TRBJ2-5, with a possible D match to TRBD2 (5 bases). The CDR3 is made up of 13 amino acids. The ends were cut back, 5 bases at V and 2 bases at J, with 10 bases in the middle. CDR1 is SGHNT, CDR2 YYREEE, per germline (reference sequence). The CDR3 bases are TGTGCCAGCAGACCCGGAGGTCAAGAGACCCAGTACTTC. This sequence encodes CASRPGGQETQYF.

The rearrangement links TRBV7-9 to TRBJ2-5; D call uncertain. TRBJ2-7 matches the DNA end more closely, so the J call is doubtful. Per the germline V gene, CDR1 is SEHNR and CDR2 is FQNEAQ (reference sequence). CDR3 length: 13 residues. Here the CDR3 DNA reads TGTGCCAGCAGCTTAGTGCCCTCCCCCGAGCAGTACTTC. Its translation is CASSLVPSPEQYF.

V gene TRBV19 combines with J gene TRBJ2-3; 7 bases agree with TRBD1. With 6 bases clipped from V and 0 bases from J, the junction kept 12 bases outside the gene matches. This CDR3 has 17 residues. Germline V gene data show CDR1 as LNHDA and CDR2 as SQIVND (reference sequence). The CDR3 is CASRSVRDSGSTDTQYF. CDR3 nucleotide sequence: TGTGCCAGTAGGAGTGTTCGGGACAGTGGGAGCACAGATACGCAGTATTTT. The full variable domain, rest sourced from reference TRBV19 and TRBJ2-3, is DGGITQSPKYLFRKEGQNVTLSCEQNLNHDAMYWYRQDPGQGLRLIYYSQIVNDFQKGDIAEGYSVSREKKESFPLTVTSAQKNPTAFYLCASRSVRDSGSTDTQYFGPGTRLTVL.

The chain uses TRBV7-8 and TRBJ2-7, with D perhaps TRBD2 (6 bases). Trimming left V 4 bases short and J 3 bases short, with 19 bases between. From germline, CDR1 is SGHVS and CDR2 FQNEAQ. The CDR3 contains 16 residues. CDR3 amino acids: CASSSLGGRGNYEQYF. The CDR3 DNA reads TGTGCCAGCAGCTCCCTCGGGGGTAGAGGGAACTACGAGCAGTACTTC.

The V call is TRBV28, the J call TRBJ2-7, with TRBD1 matching over 7 bases. Germline trimming cut 4 bases from V and 2 bases from J; bases unmatched to any gene: 5. Per the germline V gene, CDR1 is MDHEN and CDR2 is SYDVKM. The CDR3 totals 14 residues. The DNA for the CDR3 is TGTGCCAGCAGTTGGACAGGACCGACCTACGAGCAGTACTTC. Its translation is CASSWTGPTYEQYF.

The CDR3 sequence is CASSLDTNTEAFF. Here the CDR3 DNA reads TGTGCCAGCAGCTTGGACACGAACACTGAAGCTTTCTTT. The chain couples TRBV5-6 to TRBJ1-1, with D unclear. This CDR3 is 13 amino acids long. CDR1 is SGHDT and CDR2 is YYEEEE in the germline V gene. Trimming removed 0 bases from V and 1 base from J, with 4 bases in between.

This chain connects TRBV2 to TRBJ2-5; no clear D. CDR3 length equals 13 residues. CDR1 is SNHLY, CDR2 FYNNEI, per germline. Trimming cost V 8 bases and J 3 bases, with 13 bases left between them. The chain's CDR3 is CASGNRYEETQYF. The CDR3 nucleotides are TGTGCCAGCGGTAATAGATACGAAGAGACCCAGTACTTC.

The chain has TRBV30 and TRBJ1-5; D possibly corresponds to TRBD1 (5 bases). Germline loops: CDR1 GTSNPN, CDR2 SVGIG (reference sequence). There are 13 residues in the CDR3. Trimming removed 5 bases from V and 2 bases from J, with 10 bases in between. In nucleotides, the CDR3 is TGTGCCTGGTCCTGGGGGGGCAATCAGCCCCAGCATTTT. Its protein product is CAWSWGGNQPQHF.

The V gene is TRBV7-6, the J gene TRBJ2-5; D not resolved. V dropped 2 bases and J dropped 1 base, with 8 bases sitting between them. Germline V gene sequence: CDR1 SGHVS, CDR2 FNYEAQ. There are 14 residues in the CDR3. The chain's CDR3 is CASSLTVLQETQYF. The DNA of the CDR3 is TGTGCCAGCAGCTTAACAGTGCTCCAAGAGACCCAGTACTTC.

The chain links TRBV7-9 to TRBJ1-1; D ambiguous. This CDR3 region has 12 residues. V lost 5 bases to trimming and J lost 8 bases, with 12 bases between them. Germline CDR1 is SEHNR and CDR2 is FQNEAQ (reference sequence). CDR3 loop: CASSADIYEAFF. The DNA of the CDR3 is TGTGCCAGCAGCGCTGACATCTACGAAGCTTTCTTT.

In its sample, this clone was seen many times. In nucleotides, the CDR3 is TGTGCCAGCGCACTAGCGGGAGGAGGCAATGAGCAGTTCTTC. This encodes CASALAGGGNEQFF. The V gene is TRBV6-4, the J gene TRBJ2-1; 12 nucleotides line up with TRBD2. V was pared by 8 bases and J by 6 bases, with 5 bases of the junction left unmatched. Germline loops: CDR1 MRHNA, CDR2 SNTAGT. There are 14 residues in the CDR3.

The chain employs TRBV7-2 and TRBJ2-1; D possibly corresponds to TRBD2 (6 bases). The CDR3 spans 13 residues. In germline, CDR1 is SGHTA, CDR2 FQGNSA. V shed 10 bases and J shed 4 bases, with 14 bases lying between them. The CDR3 spells CAIGRGVYNEQFF. The CDR3 region has the DNA TGTGCCATCGGACGCGGGGTTTACAATGAGCAGTTCTTC.

The chain recombines TRBV6-5 with TRBJ1-1; tentatively, D is TRBD1 (5 bases). V was pared by 0 bases and J by 0 bases, with 11 bases between. CDR3 size: 16 residues. Germline assignment: CDR1 MNHEY and CDR2 SVGAGI. CDR3 bases: TGTGCCAGCAGTTACTCGACAGCGCTCATGAACACTGAAGCTTTCTTT. Encoded protein: CASSYSTALMNTEAFF.

The V and J genes are TRBV19 and TRBJ2-7, with TRBD1 matching over 10 bases. Unmatched junction bases numbered 11, after V lost 3 bases and J lost 3 bases. The germline V gene encodes CDR1 LNHDA and CDR2 SQIVND (reference sequence). CDR3 length: 17 amino acids. CDR3 sequence (DNA): TGTGCCAGTAGTATTGGTTTGCCGGACAGGGGGGTCTACGAGCAGTACTTC. Amino acid sequence: CASSIGLPDRGVYEQYF.

The CDR3 sequence is CASSSWGDEKLFF. In DNA form, the CDR3 reads TGTGCCAGCAGCTCGTGGGGGGATGAAAAACTGTTTTTT. The chain joins TRBV5-4 to TRBJ1-4; maybe TRBD1 (5 bases). From germline, CDR1 is SGHNT and CDR2 YYREEE (reference sequence). V was pared by 3 bases and J by 6 bases, with 9 bases between. This CDR3 region has 13 residues.